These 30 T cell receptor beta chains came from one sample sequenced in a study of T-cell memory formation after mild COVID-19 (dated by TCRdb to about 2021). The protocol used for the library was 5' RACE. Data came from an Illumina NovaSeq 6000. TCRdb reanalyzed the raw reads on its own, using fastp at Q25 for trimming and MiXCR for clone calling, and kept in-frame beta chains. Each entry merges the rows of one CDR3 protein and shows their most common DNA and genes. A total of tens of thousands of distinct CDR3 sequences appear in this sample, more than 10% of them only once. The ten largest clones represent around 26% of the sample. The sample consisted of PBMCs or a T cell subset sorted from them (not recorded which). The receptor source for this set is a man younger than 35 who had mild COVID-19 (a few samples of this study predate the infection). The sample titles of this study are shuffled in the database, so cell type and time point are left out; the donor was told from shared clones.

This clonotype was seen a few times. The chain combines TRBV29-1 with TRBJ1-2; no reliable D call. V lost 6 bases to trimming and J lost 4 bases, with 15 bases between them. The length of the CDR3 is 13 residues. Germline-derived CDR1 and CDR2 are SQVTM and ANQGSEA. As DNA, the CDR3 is TGCAGCGTCGGAGGTGGGGAAGGCTATGGCTACACCTTC. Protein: CSVGGGEGYGYTF.

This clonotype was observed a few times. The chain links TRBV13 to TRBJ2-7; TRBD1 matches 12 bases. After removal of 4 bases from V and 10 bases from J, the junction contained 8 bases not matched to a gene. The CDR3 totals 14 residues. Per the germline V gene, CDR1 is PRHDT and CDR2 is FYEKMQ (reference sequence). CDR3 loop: CASSYPGQGAFQYF. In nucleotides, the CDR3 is TGTGCCAGCAGCTACCCGGGACAGGGGGCATTCCAGTACTTC.

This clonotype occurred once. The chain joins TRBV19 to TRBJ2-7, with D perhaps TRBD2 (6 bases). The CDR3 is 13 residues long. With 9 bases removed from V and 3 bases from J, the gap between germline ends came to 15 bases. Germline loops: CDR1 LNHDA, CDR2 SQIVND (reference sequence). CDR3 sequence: CASPWQGGYEQYF. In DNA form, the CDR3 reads TGTGCCAGCCCTTGGCAGGGAGGCTACGAGCAGTACTTC.

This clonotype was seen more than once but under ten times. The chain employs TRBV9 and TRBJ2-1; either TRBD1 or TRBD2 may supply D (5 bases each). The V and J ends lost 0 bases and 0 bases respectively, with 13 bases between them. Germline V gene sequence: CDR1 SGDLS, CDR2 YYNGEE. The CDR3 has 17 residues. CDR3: CASSVEGTPSSYNEQFF. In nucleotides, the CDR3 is TGTGCCAGCAGCGTAGAAGGGACCCCGAGCTCCTACAATGAGCAGTTCTTC.

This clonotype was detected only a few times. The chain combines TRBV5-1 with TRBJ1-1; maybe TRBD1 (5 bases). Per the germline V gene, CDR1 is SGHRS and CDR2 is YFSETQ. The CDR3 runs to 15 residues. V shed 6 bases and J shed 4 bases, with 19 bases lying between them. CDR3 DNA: TGCGCCAGCAAAGCGGGTCCTCTAAGGGGCACTGAAGCTTTCTTT. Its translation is CASKAGPLRGTEAFF. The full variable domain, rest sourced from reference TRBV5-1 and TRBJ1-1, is KAGVTQTPRYLIKTRGQQVTLSCSPISGHRSVSWYQQTPGQGLQFLFEYFSETQRNKGNFPGRFSGRQFSNSRSEMNVSTLELGDSALYLCASKAGPLRGTEAFFGQGTRLTVV.

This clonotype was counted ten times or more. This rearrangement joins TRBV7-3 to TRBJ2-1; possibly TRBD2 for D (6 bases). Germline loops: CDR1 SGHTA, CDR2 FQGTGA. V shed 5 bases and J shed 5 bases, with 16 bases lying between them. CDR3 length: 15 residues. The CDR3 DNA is TGTGCCAGCAGCCCCCTCGGAGGGTCTAACAATGAGCAGTTCTTC. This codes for CASSPLGGSNNEQFF.

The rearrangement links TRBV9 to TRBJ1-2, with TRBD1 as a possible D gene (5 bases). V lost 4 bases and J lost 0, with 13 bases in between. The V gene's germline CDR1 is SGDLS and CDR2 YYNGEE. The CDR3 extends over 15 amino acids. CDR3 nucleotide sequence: TGTGCCAGCAGCCCGGGAGGAGGGGCTAACTATGGCTACACCTTC. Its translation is CASSPGGGANYGYTF.

CDR3 region: CSAIGQTNSPLHF. CDR3 sequence (DNA): TGCAGTGCTATCGGGCAGACTAATTCACCCCTCCACTTT. This chain joins TRBV20-1 and TRBJ1-6; D call uncertain. Germline V gene sequence: CDR1 DFQATT, CDR2 SNEGSKA (reference sequence). V dropped 4 bases and J dropped 6 bases, with 10 bases sitting between them. The CDR3 runs 13 residues.

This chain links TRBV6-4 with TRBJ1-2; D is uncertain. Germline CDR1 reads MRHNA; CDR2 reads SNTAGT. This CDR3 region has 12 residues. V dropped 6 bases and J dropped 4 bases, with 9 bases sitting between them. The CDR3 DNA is TGTGCCAGCAGAGAAGAATTCTATGGCTACACCTTC. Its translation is CASREEFYGYTF.

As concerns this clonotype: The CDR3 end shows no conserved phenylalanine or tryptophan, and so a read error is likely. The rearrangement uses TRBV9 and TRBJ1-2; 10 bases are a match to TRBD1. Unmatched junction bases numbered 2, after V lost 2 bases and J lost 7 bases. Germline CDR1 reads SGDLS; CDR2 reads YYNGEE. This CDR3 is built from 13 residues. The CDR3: CASSVRDRGGYTL. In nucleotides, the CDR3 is TGTGCCAGCAGCGTCCGGGACAGGGGTGGCTACACCTTG.

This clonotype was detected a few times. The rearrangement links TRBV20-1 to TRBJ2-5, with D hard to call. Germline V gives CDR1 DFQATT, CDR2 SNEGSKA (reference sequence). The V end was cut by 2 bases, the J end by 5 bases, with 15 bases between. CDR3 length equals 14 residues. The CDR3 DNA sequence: TGCAGTGCTAGACTTCCGGGCCCCAGGGAGACCCAGTACTTC. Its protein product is CSARLPGPRETQYF.

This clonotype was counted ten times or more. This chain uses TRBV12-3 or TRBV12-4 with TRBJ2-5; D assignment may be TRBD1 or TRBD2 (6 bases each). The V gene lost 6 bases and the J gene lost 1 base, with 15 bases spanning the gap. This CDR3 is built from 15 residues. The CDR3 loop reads CASSPRGALQETQYF. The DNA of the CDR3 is TGTGCCAGCAGCCCAAGGGGGGCTCTCCAAGAGACCCAGTACTTC.

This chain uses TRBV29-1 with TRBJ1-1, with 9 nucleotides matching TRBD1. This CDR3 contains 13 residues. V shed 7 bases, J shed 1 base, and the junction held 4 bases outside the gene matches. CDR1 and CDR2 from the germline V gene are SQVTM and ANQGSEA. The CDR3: CSDRGQGNTEAFF. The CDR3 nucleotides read TGCAGCGACCGGGGACAGGGGAACACTGAAGCTTTCTTT.

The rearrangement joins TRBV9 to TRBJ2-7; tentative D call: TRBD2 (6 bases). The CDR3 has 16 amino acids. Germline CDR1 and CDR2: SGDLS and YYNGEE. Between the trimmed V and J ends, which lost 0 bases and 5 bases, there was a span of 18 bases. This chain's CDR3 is CASSVGEAGSFDEQYF. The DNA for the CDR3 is TGTGCCAGCAGCGTAGGGGAGGCTGGGTCCTTCGACGAGCAGTACTTC.

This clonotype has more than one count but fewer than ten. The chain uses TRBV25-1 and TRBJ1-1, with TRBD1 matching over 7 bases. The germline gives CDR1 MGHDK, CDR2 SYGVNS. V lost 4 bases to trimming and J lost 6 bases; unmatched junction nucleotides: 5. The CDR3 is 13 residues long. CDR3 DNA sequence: TGTGCCAGCAGTGCCGGGACAGTCGCTGAAGCTTTCTTT. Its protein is CASSAGTVAEAFF.

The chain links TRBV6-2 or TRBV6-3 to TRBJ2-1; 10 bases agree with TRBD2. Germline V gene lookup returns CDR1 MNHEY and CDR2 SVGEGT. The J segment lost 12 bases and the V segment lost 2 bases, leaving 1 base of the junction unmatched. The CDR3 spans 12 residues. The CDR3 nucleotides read TGTGCCAGCAGTTACACTAGCGGGGCGCAGTTCTTC. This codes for CASSYTSGAQFF.

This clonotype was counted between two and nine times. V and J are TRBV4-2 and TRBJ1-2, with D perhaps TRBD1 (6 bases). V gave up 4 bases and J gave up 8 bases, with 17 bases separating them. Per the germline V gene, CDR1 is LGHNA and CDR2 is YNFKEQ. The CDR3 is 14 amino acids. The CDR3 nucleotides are TGTGCCAGCAGCCCCACCGGGGGCGTCGGGGGCTACACCTTC. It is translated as CASSPTGGVGGYTF.

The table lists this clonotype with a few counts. CDR3 amino acids: CASSPLQGNEKLFF. In nucleotides, the CDR3 is TGTGCCAGCAGCCCCCTGCAGGGCAATGAAAAACTGTTTTTT. The chain links TRBV7-6 to TRBJ1-4; a weak D match, TRBD1 (5 bases). CDR1 is SGHVS and CDR2 is FNYEAQ in the germline V gene. The V gene lost 5 bases and the J gene lost 5 bases, with 12 bases spanning the gap. The CDR3 totals 14 residues.

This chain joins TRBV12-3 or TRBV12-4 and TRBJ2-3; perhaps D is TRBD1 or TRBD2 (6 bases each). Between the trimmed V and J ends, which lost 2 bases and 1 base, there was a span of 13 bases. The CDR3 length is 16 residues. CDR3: CASSLRTGAGTDTQYF. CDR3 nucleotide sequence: TGTGCCAGCAGTTTAAGGACGGGGGCCGGCACAGATACGCAGTATTTT.

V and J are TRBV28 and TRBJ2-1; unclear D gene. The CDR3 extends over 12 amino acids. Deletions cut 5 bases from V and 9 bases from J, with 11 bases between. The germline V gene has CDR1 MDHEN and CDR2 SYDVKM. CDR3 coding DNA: TGTGCCAGCAGTACACCAGGACGTGAGCAGTTCTTC. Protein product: CASSTPGREQFF.

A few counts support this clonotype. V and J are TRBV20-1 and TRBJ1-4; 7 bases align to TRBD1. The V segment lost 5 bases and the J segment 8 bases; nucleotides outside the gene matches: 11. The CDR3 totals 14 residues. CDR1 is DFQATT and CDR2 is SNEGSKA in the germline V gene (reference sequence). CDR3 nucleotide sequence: TGCAGTGCTCGTGACAGGGTTAGAGGGGAAAAACTGTTTTTT. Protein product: CSARDRVRGEKLFF.

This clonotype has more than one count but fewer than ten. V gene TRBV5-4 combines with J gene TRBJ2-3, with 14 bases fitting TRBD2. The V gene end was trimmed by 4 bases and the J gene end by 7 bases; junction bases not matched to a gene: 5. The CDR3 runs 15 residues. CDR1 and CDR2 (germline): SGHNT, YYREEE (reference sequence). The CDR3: CASSAGTSGGNTQYF. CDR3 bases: TGTGCCAGCAGCGCCGGGACTAGCGGGGGTAATACGCAGTATTTT.

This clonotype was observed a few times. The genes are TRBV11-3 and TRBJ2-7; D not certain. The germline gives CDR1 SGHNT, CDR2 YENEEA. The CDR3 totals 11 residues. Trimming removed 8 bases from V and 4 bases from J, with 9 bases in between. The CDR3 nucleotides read TGTGCCAGCGGCCACCCTTACGAGCAGTACGTC. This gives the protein CASGHPYEQYV.

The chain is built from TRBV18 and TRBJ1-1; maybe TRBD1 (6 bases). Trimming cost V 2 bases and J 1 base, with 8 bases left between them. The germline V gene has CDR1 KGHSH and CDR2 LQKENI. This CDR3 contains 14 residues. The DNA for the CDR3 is TGTGCCAGCTCACCAGACAGGAAGAACACTGAAGCTTTCTTT. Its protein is CASSPDRKNTEAFF.

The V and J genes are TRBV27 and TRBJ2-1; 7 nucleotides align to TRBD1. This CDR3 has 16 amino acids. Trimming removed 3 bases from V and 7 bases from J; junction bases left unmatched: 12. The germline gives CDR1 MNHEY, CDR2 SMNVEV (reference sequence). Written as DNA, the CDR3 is TGTGCCAGCAGTTTCTTGGCGACAGGGTATAGGAATGAGCAGTTCTTC. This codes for CASSFLATGYRNEQFF.

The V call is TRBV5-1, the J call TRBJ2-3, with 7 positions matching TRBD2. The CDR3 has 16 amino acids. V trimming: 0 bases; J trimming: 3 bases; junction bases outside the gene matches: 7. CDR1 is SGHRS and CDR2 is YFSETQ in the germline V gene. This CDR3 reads CASSLGGLGLTDTQYF. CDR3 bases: TGCGCCAGCAGCTTGGGGGGGTTGGGACTAACAGATACGCAGTATTTT. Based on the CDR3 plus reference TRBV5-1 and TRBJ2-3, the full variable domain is KAGVTQTPRYLIKTRGQQVTLSCSPISGHRSVSWYQQTPGQGLQFLFEYFSETQRNKGNFPGRFSGRQFSNSRSEMNVSTLELGDSALYLCASSLGGLGLTDTQYFGPGTRLTVL.

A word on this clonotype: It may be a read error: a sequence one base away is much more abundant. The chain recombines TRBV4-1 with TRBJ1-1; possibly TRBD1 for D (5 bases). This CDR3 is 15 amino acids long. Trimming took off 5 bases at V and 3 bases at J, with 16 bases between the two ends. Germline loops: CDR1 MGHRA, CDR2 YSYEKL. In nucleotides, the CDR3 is TGCGCCAGCAGCAGAGGGCACGCGGGGGACACTGAAGCTTTCTTT. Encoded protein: CASSRGHAGDTEAFF.

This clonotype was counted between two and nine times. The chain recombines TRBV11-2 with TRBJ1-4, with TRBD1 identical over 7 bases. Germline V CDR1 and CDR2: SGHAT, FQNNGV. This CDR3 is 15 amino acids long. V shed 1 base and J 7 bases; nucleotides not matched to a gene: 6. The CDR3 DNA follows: TGTGCCAGCAGCTTAGGACAGGGTGGAGGTGAAAAACTGTTTTTT. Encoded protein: CASSLGQGGGEKLFF.

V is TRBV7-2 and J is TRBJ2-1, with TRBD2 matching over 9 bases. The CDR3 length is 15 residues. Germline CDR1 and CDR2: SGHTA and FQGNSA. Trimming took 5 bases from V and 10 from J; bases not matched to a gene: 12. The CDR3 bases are TGTGCCAGCAGCGTCTCCTGGGCTAGCGGGGTCGAGCAGTTCTTC. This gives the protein CASSVSWASGVEQFF. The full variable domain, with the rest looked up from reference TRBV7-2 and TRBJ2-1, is GAGVSQSPSNKVTEKGKDVELRCDPISGHTALYWYRQSLGQGLEFLIYFQGNSAPDKSGLPSDRFSAERTGGSVSTLTIQRTQQEDSAVYLCASSVSWASGVEQFFGPGTRLTVL.

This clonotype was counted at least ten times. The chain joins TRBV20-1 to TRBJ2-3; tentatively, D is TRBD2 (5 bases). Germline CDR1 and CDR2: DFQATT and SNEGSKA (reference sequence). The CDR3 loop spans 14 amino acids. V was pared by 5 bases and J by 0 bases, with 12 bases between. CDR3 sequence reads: CSAPLEDSTDTQYF. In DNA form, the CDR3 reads TGCAGTGCTCCTCTGGAGGACAGCACAGATACGCAGTATTTT.